A selection of T cell receptor beta chains follows, all from one sample in a study of OX40 agonist ivuxolimab in advanced cancers. Profiled with immunoSEQ multiplex PCR; TCRdb holds only in-frame clones, not every one. The sample contains approximately 60,000 clones, around 93% of which appear only once. The starting material was CD4+ or CD8+ T cells sorted from blood, obtained in a trial of the OX40 agonist ivuxolimab. These receptors were collected from an adult with an advanced solid tumor such as melanoma, head and neck, liver or kidney cancer. CDR3s include the opening cysteine and the closing phenylalanine or tryptophan. A D gene is named only where the DNA matches it firmly. Clone size is not always given. Where it is, it says once, few, many or a class for expanded clones.

j_gene | v_gene | abundance | d_gene | CDR3nt | CDR3aa
TRBJ2-4 | TRBV5-4 | NA | TRBD2 | TGTGCCAGCAGCCAAGATACCCGGGAGGTAAACATTCAGTACTTC | CASSQDTREVNIQYF
TRBJ2-6 | TRBV2 | NA | NA | TGTGCCAGCAGTGAAGTGGGGATGGAAAGCTCTGGGGCCAACGTCCTGACTTTC | CASSEVGMESSGANVLTF
TRBJ1-2 | TRBV9 | NA | NA | TGTGCCAGCAGCGTAGAACACAGGGACGGCTACACCTTC | CASSVEHRDGYTF
TRBJ2-5 | TRBV6-1 | NA | NA | TGTGCCAGCAGTGATGACGGCCATGGGGCCCAGTACTTC | CASSDDGHGAQYF
TRBJ1-2 | TRBV28 | NA | TRBD1 | TGTGCCAGCAGTTCCCCGTGGACAGGGGGCGGAGGTGGCTACACCTTC | CASSSPWTGGGGGYTF
TRBJ2-7 | TRBV19 | NA | NA | TGTGCCAGTAGTATAGGGTACCTTACGGGACGTATCTACGAGCAGTACTTC | CASSIGYLTGRIYEQYF
TRBJ2-2 | TRBV7-2 | NA | NA | TGTGCCAGCAGCTTAGAATCCCCCCTAGCGATCGCGAACACCGGGGAGCTGTTTTTT | CASSLESPLAIANTGELFF
TRBJ2-7 | TRBV11-3 | NA | NA | TGTGCCAGCAGCTTAGACGCGTCCTACGAGCAGTACTTC | CASSLDASYEQYF
TRBJ2-1 | TRBV7-9 | few | NA | TGTGCCAGCTCCCCTCTGGTCACATCCTACAATGAGCAGTTCTTC | CASSPLVTSYNEQFF
TRBJ2-5 | TRBV10-3 | NA | TRBD2 | TGTGCCATCAGCGTCGGGACTACCCCTCAAGAGACCCAGTACTTC | CAISVGTTPQETQYF
TRBJ2-7 | TRBV5-8 | NA | NA | TGTGCCAGCAGCTTGGTCTACGAGCAGTACTTC | CASSLVYEQYF
TRBJ2-1 | TRBV7-6 | NA | NA | TGTGCCAGCAGCAACGACTTTTTGGGGCTCTACAATGAGCAGTTCTTC | CASSNDFLGLYNEQFF
TRBJ2-1 | TRBV10-2 | NA | NA | TGCGCCAGCGGCAGTGGACAGACCTACAATGAGCAGTTCTTC | CASGSGQTYNEQFF
TRBJ2-7 | TRBV19 | NA | NA | TGTGCCAGTAGTATCCTAGTCTTCCGCGAGCAGTACTTC | CASSILVFREQYF
TRBJ2-4 | TRBV29-1 | NA | NA | TGCAGCGTTTTTGGTGGATCTCAAAACATTCAGTACTTC | CSVFGGSQNIQYF
TRBJ1-1 | TRBV4-2 | NA | NA | TGTGCCAGCAGCCAAGAACGAGTGGGGACTGAAGCTTTCTTT | CASSQERVGTEAFF
TRBJ2-1 | TRBV7-8 | once | NA | TGTGCCAGCAGCGATTCCAGGGTAGTATACAATGAGCAGTTCTTC | CASSDSRVVYNEQFF
TRBJ2-7 | TRBV10-1 | NA | NA | TGCGCCAGCAGTGAACGGCAGGGTCGGGGGGAGCAGTACTTC | CASSERQGRGEQYF
TRBJ1-1 | TRBV27 | NA | NA | TGTGCCAGCAGGAGTCCCGGGGCCTGGGACACTGAAGCTTTCTTT | CASRSPGAWDTEAFF
TRBJ2-7 | TRBV7-2 | NA | NA | TGTGCCAGCAGCTTAAGCCTCGCGGAAGACGGCTACGAGCAGTACTTC | CASSLSLAEDGYEQYF
TRBJ2-1 | TRBV13 | NA | TRBD2 | TGTGCCAGCAGCTTATTTCGAGCAACGGGAGGTTTGGATGAGCAGTTCTTC | CASSLFRATGGLDEQFF
TRBJ2-7 | TRBV28 | NA | TRBD2 | TGTGCCAGTAGGGGGACTAGCGGGATCTACGAGCAGTACTTC | CASRGTSGIYEQYF
TRBJ1-6 | TRBV4-1 | NA | NA | TGCGCCAGCAGCCCTTCGGACAGTCGATTTAATAATTCACCCCTCCACTTT | CASSPSDSRFNNSPLHF
TRBJ2-3 | TRBV19 | NA | NA | TGTGCCAGTAGTATAGTCCCAGGTATTCTAGATACGCAGTATTTT | CASSIVPGILDTQYF
TRBJ2-7 | TRBV6-6 | NA | TRBD1 | TGTGCCAGCAGTTACTCGATAGGGACAGGGGACTACGAGCAGTACTTC | CASSYSIGTGDYEQYF
TRBJ2-3 | TRBV29-1 | NA | TRBD2 | TGCAGCGTTGTAGTAGCGGGTACAGATACGCAGTATTTT | CSVVVAGTDTQYF
TRBJ2-3 | TRBV25-1 | NA | NA | TGTGCCAGCAGTGAATGGGAGGGCACAGATACGCAGTATTTT | CASSEWEGTDTQYF
TRBJ2-5 | TRBV7-9 | NA | NA | TGTGCCAGCAGCTTAGGGGCTCTTCATCAGGAGACCCAGTACTTC | CASSLGALHQETQYF
TRBJ2-2 | TRBV6-6 | NA | NA | TGTGCCAGCAGTTACTTCCCTGGGGAGCTGTTTTTT | CASSYFPGELFF
TRBJ2-1 | TRBV5-4 | NA | NA | TGTGCCAGCACCTGGAACCAACAGAAGCAGTTCTTC | CASTWNQQKQFF
TRBJ1-1 | TRBV20-1 | NA | NA | TGCAGTGCTAGAACTTTCACTGAAGCTTTCTTT | CSARTFTEAFF
TRBJ1-4 | TRBV5-4 | NA | TRBD1 | TGTGCCAGCAGCAACGGGACAGGTCATGAAAAACTGTTTTTT | CASSNGTGHEKLFF
TRBJ1-5 | TRBV6-1 | NA | NA | TGTGCCAGCAGGGAAGACAGGTCAAGGGCCCAGCATTTT | CASREDRSRAQHF
TRBJ1-1 | TRBV13 | NA | NA | TGTGCCAGCAGCTTAAGGTCAGGGGATTTTGGCACTGAAGCTTTCTTT | CASSLRSGDFGTEAFF
TRBJ2-7 | TRBV4-1 | NA | NA | TGCGCCAGCAGCCAAGATCCGTCGGGGCAGCTGCTGAGGTACGAGCAGTACTTC | CASSQDPSGQLLRYEQYF
TRBJ2-1 | TRBV19 | NA | NA | TGTGCCAGTAGTATAGGTGGGAATGAGCAGTTCTTC | CASSIGGNEQFF
TRBJ2-1 | TRBV19 | NA | NA | TGTGCCAGTAGTATCCTCAGCGTCCCGGGCAATGAGCAGTTCTTC | CASSILSVPGNEQFF
TRBJ1-1 | TRBV19 | once | TRBD1 | TGTGCCAGTAGTATAGCCCAACCCGGGACAGGGGGCCAGAGGGCTTTCTTT | CASSIAQPGTGGQRAFF
TRBJ2-1 | TRBV10-3 | NA | TRBD1 | TGTGCCATCAGTGAACAGGGGGTTAATGAGCAGTTCTTC | CAISEQGVNEQFF
TRBJ2-1 | TRBV7-6 | once | NA | TGTGCCAGCAGCAGAGAGCCCGGGGGTAGCTCCTACAATGAGCAGTTCTTC | CASSREPGGSSYNEQFF
TRBJ2-2 | TRBV19 | NA | NA | TGTGCCAGTAGTGGCTCTTGGCCGGACGGGGGGCTGTTTTTT | CASSGSWPDGGLFF
TRBJ2-7 | TRBV6-1 | once | NA | TGTGCCAGCAGTGAAGCGCGGGGACGGAGCTCCTACGAGCAGTACTTC | CASSEARGRSSYEQYF
TRBJ2-7 | TRBV19 | NA | NA | TGTGCCAGTAGTCAAGACAGCTACGAGCAGTACTTC | CASSQDSYEQYF
TRBJ2-5 | TRBV7-9 | few | TRBD1 | TGTGCCAGCAGCTTCCGACAGGGGGCGCGGGAAGAGACCCAGTACTTC | CASSFRQGAREETQYF